The T cell receptor beta chain under discussion was sequenced for a study of cytomegalovirus exposure and HLA in healthy donors. Findings and limits, study-wide: Fewer N-insertions than the roughly 670-donor mean were reportedly shown by an Asian-associated ancestry cluster in a later analysis. In an earlier analysis, most TCR beta V segments were productive about 87% or about 30% of the time.

The CDR3 is 15 amino acids. Germline trimming cut 5 bases from V and 8 bases from J; bases unmatched to any gene: 14. Germline CDR1 reads MNHEY; CDR2 reads SVGAGI. This clone was detected only a few times. Its antigen is as yet unknown. The primer mix had 60 Vbeta and 13 Jbeta primers. Measured with immunoSEQ multiplex PCR; TCRdb has only the in-frame clones, and not every one. The data show about 140,000 clones, with 61% seen just once and about 1.7% held by the top ten. The origin of this receptor is a male donor in good health and CMV-seronegative. Sequenced sample: PBMCs. This chain uses TRBV6-5 with TRBJ1-2, with 7 bases that match TRBD1. Written as DNA, the CDR3 is TGTGCCAGCAGTCAGGCTGACAGGGAGGTACGGGGCTACACCTTC. Its translation is CASSQADREVRGYTF.